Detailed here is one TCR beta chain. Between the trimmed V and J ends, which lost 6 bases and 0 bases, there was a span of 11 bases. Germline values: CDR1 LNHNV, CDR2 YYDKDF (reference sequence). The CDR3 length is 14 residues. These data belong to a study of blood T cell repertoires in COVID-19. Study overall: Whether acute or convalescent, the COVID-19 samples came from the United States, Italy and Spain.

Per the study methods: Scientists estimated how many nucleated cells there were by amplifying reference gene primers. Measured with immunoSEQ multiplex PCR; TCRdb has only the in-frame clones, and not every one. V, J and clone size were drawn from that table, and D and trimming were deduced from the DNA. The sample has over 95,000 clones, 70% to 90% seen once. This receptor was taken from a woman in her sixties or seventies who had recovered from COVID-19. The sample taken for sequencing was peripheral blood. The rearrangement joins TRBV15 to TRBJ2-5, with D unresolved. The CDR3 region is CATRPEKYQETQYF. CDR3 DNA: TGTGCCACCAGACCCGAGAAGTACCAAGAGACCCAGTACTTC.